A selection of T cell receptor beta chains follows, all from one sample in a study of shared clonotypes between healthy human individuals. Profiled with immunoSEQ multiplex PCR; TCRdb holds only in-frame clones, not every one. The table has about 2.1 million clones, 85% to 95% seen once. The sequencing sample was made of naive CD8+ T cells from PBMCs. These receptors all stem from a man between 18 and 35 years old in good health. Some clones in this sample may be carry-over from other donors' samples. The CDR3 runs from the conserved cysteine through the conserved F or W. Fields, in order: D gene, J gene, V gene, clone size, CDR3 DNA, CDR3 protein. A D gene is named only where the DNA matches it firmly. For some rows the clone size is stated as once, few or many, or as a class when expanded; others skip it.

- | TRBJ2-7 | TRBV6-7 | once | TGTGCCAGCAGTTACCCAAACAAGGGGTTGAACTACGAGCAGTACTTC | CASSYPNKGLNYEQYF
- | TRBJ1-1 | TRBV9 | once | TGTGCCAGCAGCGGACCCTTGACAGGGAACACTGAAGCTTTCTTT | CASSGPLTGNTEAFF
- | TRBJ2-1 | TRBV6-5 | - | TGTGCCAGCAGTTACCGGGGCTGGCCTGAGCAGTTCTTC | CASSYRGWPEQFF
TRBD2 | TRBJ2-3 | TRBV5-6 | - | TGTGCCAGCAGTCAAGAACTAGCGGACTCCACAGATACGCAGTATTTT | CASSQELADSTDTQYF
- | TRBJ1-6 | TRBV27 | - | TGTGCCAGCAGTTTCCAGGACGGCTATAATTCACCCCTCCACTTT | CASSFQDGYNSPLHF
TRBD1 | TRBJ1-1 | TRBV18 | - | TGTGCCAGCTCCCCGGGACAGGTGAACACTGAAGCTTTCTTT | CASSPGQVNTEAFF
TRBD2 | TRBJ2-3 | TRBV7-2 | - | TGTGCCAGCAGCTTAGCGAAGGGAACTAGCGGCACAGATACGCAGTATTTT | CASSLAKGTSGTDTQYF
- | TRBJ1-1 | TRBV27 | - | TGTGCCAGCAGAGTGGGGTTTGGTCTGACCTCTGAAGCTTTCTTT | CASRVGFGLTSEAFF
TRBD1 | TRBJ1-2 | TRBV5-6 | - | TGTGCCAGCAGCTTGAATTGGCAGGGGGCGGGTGGCTACACCTTC | CASSLNWQGAGGYTF
- | TRBJ2-4 | TRBV7-3 | - | TGTGCCAGCAGCTTAATAGTTGCATCGGGCAAAAACATTCAGTACTTC | CASSLIVASGKNIQYF
TRBD2 | TRBJ2-3 | TRBV9 | once | TGTGCCAGCAGCCCAGGGAGGGTCCCTAGCACAGATACGCAGTATTTT | CASSPGRVPSTDTQYF
TRBD2 | TRBJ2-1 | TRBV27 | - | TGTGCCAGCAGTTCTCTAGCGGGAGGGCCGAAGTTCTTC | CASSSLAGGPKFF
- | TRBJ2-7 | TRBV5-6 | - | TGTGCCAGCAGCTTCCTGAGAGGGCCGTACGAGCAGTACTTC | CASSFLRGPYEQYF
- | TRBJ2-5 | TRBV7-2 | - | TGTGCCAGCAGCTTGCTGGCGATGGGGAAAGCCCCAGGGGAGGAGACCCAGTACTTC | CASSLLAMGKAPGEETQYF
- | TRBJ2-7 | TRBV5-6 | - | TGTGCCAGCAGCTTAGGTGCAGGGTACTACGAGCAGTACTTC | CASSLGAGYYEQYF
TRBD1 | TRBJ1-2 | TRBV6-1 | - | TGTGCCAGCAGGTCAGGGGGCGTCGACTATGGCTACACCTTC | CASRSGGVDYGYTF
- | TRBJ2-2 | TRBV6-1 | once | TGTGCCAGCAGTGAATCTTTGCCGGGGGCGGGGACCGGGGAGCTGTTTTTT | CASSESLPGAGTGELFF
TRBD1 | TRBJ2-7 | TRBV28 | - | TGTGCCAGCAGTTTGTACTCCGGACAGGGTTTCCACGAGCAGTACTTC | CASSLYSGQGFHEQYF
TRBD2 | TRBJ2-1 | TRBV5-1 | - | TGCGCCAGCAGCTCGGAGACTAGCGGGAGTTTTTACAATGAGCAGTTCTTC | CASSSETSGSFYNEQFF
- | TRBJ2-5 | TRBV28 | once | TGTGCCAGCAGTCCGGCTCGGTACCAAGAGACCCAGTACTTC | CASSPARYQETQYF
- | TRBJ1-1 | TRBV11-2 | - | TGTGCCAGCAGCTTAGGGGACCGGTGGGGCACTGAAGCTTTCTTT | CASSLGDRWGTEAFF
- | TRBJ2-2 | TRBV7-3 | - | TGTGCCAGCAGCCCAATCGGGACCGGGGAGCTGTTTTTT | CASSPIGTGELFF
- | TRBJ1-1 | TRBV27 | - | TGTGCCAGCAGTTTACTGTGGGCCTCGGGGACTGAAGCTTTCTTT | CASSLLWASGTEAFF
TRBD1 | TRBJ1-4 | TRBV7-9 | - | TGTGCCAGCAGTCCGGGACAGGGGTCGGGCGAAAAACTGTTTTTT | CASSPGQGSGEKLFF
- | TRBJ2-7 | TRBV7-9 | - | TGTGCCAGCAGCTTAGCGACAGCGATAAGTTCGTCCTACGAGCAGTACTTC | CASSLATAISSSYEQYF
- | TRBJ2-5 | TRBV11-2 | - | TGTGCCAGCAGCGGCCCGGGGTGGGGGCAAGAGACCCAGTACTTC | CASSGPGWGQETQYF
- | TRBJ1-4 | TRBV13 | - | TGTGCCAGCAGCTTGGGGCCAACTAATGAAAAACTGTTTTTT | CASSLGPTNEKLFF
- | TRBJ2-7 | TRBV27 | - | TGTGCCAGCAGAGGGACCCTAGGGTACGAGCAGTACTTC | CASRGTLGYEQYF
- | TRBJ2-1 | TRBV2 | - | TGTGCCAGCCTAAACCGGGCCAATATTGGGGGACAGTTCTTC | CASLNRANIGGQFF
- | TRBJ2-7 | TRBV5-1 | - | TGCGCCAGCAGCTTGGCATCCGGGACCTACGAGCAGTACTTC | CASSLASGTYEQYF
- | TRBJ2-7 | TRBV6-1 | - | TGTGCCAGCAGTGAAGTGGGGACGGCCTCCTACGAGCAGTACTTC | CASSEVGTASYEQYF
TRBD2 | TRBJ2-1 | TRBV6-6 | - | TGTGCCAGCACCCTAGGGACTAGCGGCGCATGGGGGCAGTTCTTC | CASTLGTSGAWGQFF
- | TRBJ1-1 | TRBV7-2 | - | TGTGCCAGCAGCTCCCTAGCAAGTAACACTGAAGCTTTCTTT | CASSSLASNTEAFF
- | TRBJ2-3 | TRBV7-9 | - | TGTGCCAGCAGCTCCTCAGTTGCAGATACGCAGTATTTT | CASSSSVADTQYF
- | TRBJ2-2 | TRBV11-2 | - | TGTGCCAGCAGTTGGGGAACGGCGGGAAAACGAAGGAACACCGGGGAGCTGTTTTTT | CASSWGTAGKRRNTGELFF
TRBD1 | TRBJ2-7 | TRBV29-1 | - | TGCAGCATCGGACAGGGAGTTTACGAGCAGTACTTC | CSIGQGVYEQYF
- | TRBJ2-2 | TRBV7-8 | - | TGTGCCAGCAGCTGGCGGCCTACCCCCGTCGGGGAGCTGTTTTTT | CASSWRPTPVGELFF
- | TRBJ2-7 | TRBV6-1 | - | TGTGCCAGCAGTGTTATTCCGGGGATGGGCGGGACCCCATACGAGCAGTACTTC | CASSVIPGMGGTPYEQYF
TRBD2 | TRBJ2-7 | TRBV4-3 | - | TGCGCCAGCAGCCAAGACAGAGCGGGAGGGCCCCACGAGCAGTACTTC | CASSQDRAGGPHEQYF
TRBD2 | TRBJ2-1 | TRBV14 | - | TGTGCCAGCAGCGGGATCGGGACTAGCGGCAATGAGCAGTTCTTC | CASSGIGTSGNEQFF
- | TRBJ1-5 | TRBV30 | - | TGTGCCTGGAGGGGGGACGATGGCAATCAGCCCCAGCATTTT | CAWRGDDGNQPQHF
- | TRBJ1-2 | TRBV12-5 | - | TGTGCTAGCGACGAAGGGTCTAACTATGGCTACACCTTC | CASDEGSNYGYTF
- | TRBJ2-2 | TRBV6-6 | - | TGTGCCAGCAGCGGGGGGCGGAACACCGGGGAGCTGTTTTTT | CASSGGRNTGELFF
TRBD1 | TRBJ2-2 | TRBV19 | - | TGTGCCAGTAGCAGAGGACAGGGTTACACCGGGGAGCTGTTTTTT | CASSRGQGYTGELFF
TRBD2 | TRBJ2-2 | TRBV5-1 | - | TGCGCCAGCAGCTCTCTAGCGGGGGGCTACACCGGGGAGCTGTTTTTT | CASSSLAGGYTGELFF
- | TRBJ1-2 | TRBV9 | - | TGTGCCAGCAGCGTAGGCGGGCGTGGGTATGGCTACACCTTC | CASSVGGRGYGYTF
- | TRBJ1-6 | TRBV15 | - | TGTGCCACCAGCAGAGATGGAGGGTTGGGCAGTTCCCTCCACTTT | CATSRDGGLGSSLHF
TRBD1 | TRBJ2-4 | TRBV7-8 | - | TGTGCCAGCAGCTTATATGGACAGGGAGAAAACATTCAGTACTTC | CASSLYGQGENIQYF
- | TRBJ1-1 | TRBV18 | - | TGTGCCAGCTCACCACCGGTGAGGAACACTGAAGCTTTCTTT | CASSPPVRNTEAFF
- | TRBJ2-5 | TRBV5-6 | - | TGTGCCAGCAGCTTGGATCTGACAGGTTATCAAGAGACCCAGTACTTC | CASSLDLTGYQETQYF
TRBD2 | TRBJ2-1 | TRBV6-1 | - | TGTGCCAGCAGTGAAGGGACTAGCGGGTACAACAATGAGCAGTTCTTC | CASSEGTSGYNNEQFF
- | TRBJ1-5 | TRBV12-5 | - | TGTGCTAGTGCCCAGGACGGGGAGCCCCAGCATTTT | CASAQDGEPQHF
- | TRBJ2-7 | TRBV4-3 | once | TGCGCCAGCAGCCAAGTTTTGGGGACACCTGCCTACGAGCAGTACTTC | CASSQVLGTPAYEQYF
- | TRBJ1-2 | TRBV28 | - | TGTGCCAGCAGCGGGGTCATTCGGGCTAACTATGGCTACACCTTC | CASSGVIRANYGYTF